The clone carrying this TCR beta chain has more than one count but fewer than ten. This entry belongs to a study of cytomegalovirus exposure and HLA in healthy donors. Amplification used 60 Vbeta primers and 13 Jbeta primers. The data were produced by immunoSEQ multiplex PCR, yet TCRdb's version contains in-frame clones alone and is incomplete. The sample lists fewer than 75,000 clones; 83% were seen once. This TCR derives from a man aged 30 to 39 in good health and CMV-seronegative. Material: PBMCs.

CDR3 in DNA: TGTGCCAGCAGGAGGGACATCGGGGAGCTGTTTTTT. It translates to CASRRDIGELFF. The genes are TRBV2 and TRBJ2-2; perhaps TRBD1 as D (6 bases). The CDR3 consists of 12 residues. Germline V CDR1 and CDR2: SNHLY, FYNNEI. V lost 6 bases and J 7 bases, leaving 9 bases between the germline ends.